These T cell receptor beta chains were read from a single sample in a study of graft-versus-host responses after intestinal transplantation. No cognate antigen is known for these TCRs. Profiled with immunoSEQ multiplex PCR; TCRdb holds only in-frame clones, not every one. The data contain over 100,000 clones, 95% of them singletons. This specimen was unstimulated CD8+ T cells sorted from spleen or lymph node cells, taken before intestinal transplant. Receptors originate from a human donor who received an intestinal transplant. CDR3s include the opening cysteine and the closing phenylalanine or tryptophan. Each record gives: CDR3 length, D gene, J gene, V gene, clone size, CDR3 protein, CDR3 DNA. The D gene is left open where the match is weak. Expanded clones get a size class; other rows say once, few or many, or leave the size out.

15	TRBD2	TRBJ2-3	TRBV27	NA	CASSQGLAGTDTQYF	TGTGCCAGCAGTCAAGGACTAGCGGGGACAGATACGCAGTATTTT
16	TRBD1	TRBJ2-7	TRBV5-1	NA	CASSLAGTGGGYEQYF	TGCGCCAGCAGCTTGGCCGGGACAGGGGGCGGGTACGAGCAGTACTTC
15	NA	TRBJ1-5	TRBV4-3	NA	CASSPSGLINQPQHF	TGCGCCAGCAGCCCGTCCGGACTGATAAATCAGCCCCAGCATTTT
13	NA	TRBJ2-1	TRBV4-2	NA	CASSQVEVNEQFF	TGTGCCAGCAGCCAAGTGGAGGTTAATGAGCAGTTCTTC
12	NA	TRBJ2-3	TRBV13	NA	CASSLGTDTQYF	TGTGCCAGCAGCTTGGGTACAGATACGCAGTATTTT
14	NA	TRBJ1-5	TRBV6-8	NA	CASSGGASNQPQHF	TGTGCCAGCAGTGGGGGCGCGAGCAATCAGCCCCAGCATTTT
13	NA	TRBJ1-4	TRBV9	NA	CASSVDGTEKLFF	TGTGCCAGCAGCGTGGACGGGACCGAAAAACTGTTTTTT
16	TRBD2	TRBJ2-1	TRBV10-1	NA	CASSESTSGGYNEQFF	TGCGCCAGCAGTGAGTCGACTAGCGGGGGGTACAATGAGCAGTTCTTC
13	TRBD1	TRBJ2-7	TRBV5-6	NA	CASSSGTGTEQYF	TGTGCCAGCAGCTCTGGGACAGGGACCGAGCAGTACTTC
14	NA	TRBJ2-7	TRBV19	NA	CASSVSPSSYEQYF	TGTGCCAGTAGTGTAAGTCCTAGCTCCTACGAGCAGTACTTC
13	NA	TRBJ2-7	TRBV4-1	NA	CASSQMTLDEQYF	TGCGCCAGCAGCCAAATGACCCTTGACGAGCAGTACTTC
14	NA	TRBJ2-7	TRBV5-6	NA	CASSDAPFSYEQYF	TGTGCCAGCAGCGACGCCCCCTTTTCGTACGAGCAGTACTTC
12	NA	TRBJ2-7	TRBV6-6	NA	CASSTGRYEQYF	TGTGCCAGCAGTACAGGCCGCTACGAGCAGTACTTC
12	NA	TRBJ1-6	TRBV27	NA	CASSLLGRPLHF	TGTGCCAGCAGTTTATTGGGTAGACCCCTCCACTTT
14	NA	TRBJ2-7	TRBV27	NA	CASSLRFNPYEQYF	TGTGCCAGCAGTTTAAGGTTTAATCCCTACGAGCAGTACTTC
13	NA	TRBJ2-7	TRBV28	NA	CASSLRTAYEQYF	TGTGCCAGCAGTTTAAGGACAGCCTACGAGCAGTACTTC
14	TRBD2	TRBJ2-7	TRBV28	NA	CASSFSGLAYEQYF	TGTGCCAGCAGTTTCTCGGGACTAGCCTACGAGCAGTACTTC
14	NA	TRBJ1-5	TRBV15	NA	CATSRDQTGQPQHF	TGTGCCACCAGCAGAGATCAAACGGGTCAGCCCCAGCATTTT
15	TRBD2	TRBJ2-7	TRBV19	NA	CATEMIAGGPYEQYF	TGTGCCACCGAGATGATAGCGGGAGGGCCTTACGAGCAGTACTTC
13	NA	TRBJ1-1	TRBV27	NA	CASSFVGSGEAFF	TGTGCCAGCAGCTTCGTGGGGTCAGGTGAAGCTTTCTTT
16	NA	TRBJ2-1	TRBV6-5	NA	CASSYTGYGSYNEQFF	TGTGCCAGCAGTTACACAGGGTACGGCTCCTACAATGAGCAGTTCTTC
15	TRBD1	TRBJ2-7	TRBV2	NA	CASRETRQGLGEQYF	TGTGCCAGCAGGGAAACCAGACAGGGGTTGGGGGAGCAGTACTTC
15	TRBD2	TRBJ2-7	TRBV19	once	CASSLLAGLHYEQYF	TGTGCCAGTAGTTTGTTAGCGGGATTACACTACGAGCAGTACTTC
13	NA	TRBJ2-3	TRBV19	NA	CASTYRGGDTQYF	TGTGCCAGTACATACAGAGGGGGAGATACGCAGTATTTT